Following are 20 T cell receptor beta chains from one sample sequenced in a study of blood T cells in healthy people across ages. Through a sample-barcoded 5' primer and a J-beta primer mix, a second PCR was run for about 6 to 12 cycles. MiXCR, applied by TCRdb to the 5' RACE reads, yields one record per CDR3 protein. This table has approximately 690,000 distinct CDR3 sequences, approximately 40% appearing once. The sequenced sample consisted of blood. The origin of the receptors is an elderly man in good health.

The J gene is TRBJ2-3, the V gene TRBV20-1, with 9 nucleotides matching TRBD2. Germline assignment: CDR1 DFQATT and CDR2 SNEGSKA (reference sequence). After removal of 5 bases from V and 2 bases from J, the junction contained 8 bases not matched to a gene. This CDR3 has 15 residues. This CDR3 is CSAARPSGITDTQYF. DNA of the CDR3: TGCAGTGCTGCCCGCCCTAGCGGGATCACAGATACGCAGTATTTT.

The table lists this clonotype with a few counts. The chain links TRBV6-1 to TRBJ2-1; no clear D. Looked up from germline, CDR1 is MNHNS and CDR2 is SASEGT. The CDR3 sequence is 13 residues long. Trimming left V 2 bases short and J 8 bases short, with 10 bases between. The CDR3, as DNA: TGTGCCAGCAGTGAAAAGGTTGTCTATGAGCAGTTCTTC. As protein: CASSEKVVYEQFF.

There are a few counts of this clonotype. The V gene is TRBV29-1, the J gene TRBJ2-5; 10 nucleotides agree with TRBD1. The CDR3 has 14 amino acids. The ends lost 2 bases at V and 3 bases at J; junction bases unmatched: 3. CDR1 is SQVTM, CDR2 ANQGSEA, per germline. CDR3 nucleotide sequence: TGCAGCGTTGAAATTGGACAGGGGGAAGAGACCCAGTACTTC. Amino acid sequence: CSVEIGQGEETQYF.

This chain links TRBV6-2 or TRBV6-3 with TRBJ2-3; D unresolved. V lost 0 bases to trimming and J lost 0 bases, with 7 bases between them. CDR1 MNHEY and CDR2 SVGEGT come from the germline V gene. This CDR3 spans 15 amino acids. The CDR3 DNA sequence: TGTGCCAGCAGTTACTCGACCCCAAGCACAGATACGCAGTATTTT. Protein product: CASSYSTPSTDTQYF.

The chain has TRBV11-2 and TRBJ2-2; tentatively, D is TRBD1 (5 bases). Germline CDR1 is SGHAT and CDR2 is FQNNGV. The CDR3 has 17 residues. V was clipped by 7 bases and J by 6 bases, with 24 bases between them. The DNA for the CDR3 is TGTGCCAGCAACGCAGGGTGGGGCCCCCCAAGGGCCGGGGAGCTGTTTTTT. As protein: CASNAGWGPPRAGELFF.

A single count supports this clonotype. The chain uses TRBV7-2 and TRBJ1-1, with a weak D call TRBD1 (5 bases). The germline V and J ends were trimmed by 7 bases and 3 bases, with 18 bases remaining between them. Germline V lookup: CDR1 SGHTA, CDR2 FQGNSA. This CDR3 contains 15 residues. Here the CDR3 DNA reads TGTGCCAGCACCCTAGTGGGGGGTAGGGACACTGAAGCTTTCTTT. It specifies CASTLVGGRDTEAFF.

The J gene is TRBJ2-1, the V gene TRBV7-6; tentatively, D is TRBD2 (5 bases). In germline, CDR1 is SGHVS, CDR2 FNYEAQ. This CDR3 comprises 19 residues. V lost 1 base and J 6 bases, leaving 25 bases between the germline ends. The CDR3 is CASSLDNTAPTFAGNEQFF. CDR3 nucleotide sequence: TGTGCCAGCAGCTTAGACAATACCGCACCTACCTTTGCGGGCAATGAGCAGTTCTTC.

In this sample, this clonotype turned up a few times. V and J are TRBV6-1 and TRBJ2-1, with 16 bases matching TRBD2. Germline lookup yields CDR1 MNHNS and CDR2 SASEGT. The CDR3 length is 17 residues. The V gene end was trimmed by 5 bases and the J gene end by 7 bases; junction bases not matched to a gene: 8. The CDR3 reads CASSLRGLAGGGNEQFF. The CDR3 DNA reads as TGTGCCAGCAGTCTTAGGGGACTAGCGGGAGGGGGGAATGAGCAGTTCTTC.

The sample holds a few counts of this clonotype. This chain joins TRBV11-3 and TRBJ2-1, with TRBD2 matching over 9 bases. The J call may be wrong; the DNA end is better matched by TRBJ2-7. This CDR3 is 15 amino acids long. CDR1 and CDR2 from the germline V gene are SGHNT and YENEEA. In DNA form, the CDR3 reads TGTGCCAGCAGCCCGGGACTAGCCCTCCACAATGAGCAGTACTTC. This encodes CASSPGLALHNEQYF.

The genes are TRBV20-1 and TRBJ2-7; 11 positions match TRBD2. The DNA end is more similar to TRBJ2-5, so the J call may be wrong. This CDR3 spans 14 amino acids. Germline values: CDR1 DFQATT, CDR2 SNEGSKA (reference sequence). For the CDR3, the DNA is TGCAGTGCGCTAACTAGCGGGGGTGGGGAGACCCAGTACTTC. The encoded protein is CSALTSGGGETQYF.

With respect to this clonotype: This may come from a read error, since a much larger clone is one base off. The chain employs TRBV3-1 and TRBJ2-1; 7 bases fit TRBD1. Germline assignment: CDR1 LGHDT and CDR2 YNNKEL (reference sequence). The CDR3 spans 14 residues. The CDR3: CVSSPRVKGGKQFF. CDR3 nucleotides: TGTGTCAGCAGCCCAAGAGTAAAAGGGGGCAAGCAGTTCTTC.

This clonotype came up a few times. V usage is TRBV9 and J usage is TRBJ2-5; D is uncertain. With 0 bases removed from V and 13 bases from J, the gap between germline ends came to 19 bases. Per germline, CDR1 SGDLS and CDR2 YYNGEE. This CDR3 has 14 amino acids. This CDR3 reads CASSVGQLTYDMYF. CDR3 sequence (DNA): TGTGCCAGCAGCGTAGGCCAGCTAACCTACGACATGTACTTC.

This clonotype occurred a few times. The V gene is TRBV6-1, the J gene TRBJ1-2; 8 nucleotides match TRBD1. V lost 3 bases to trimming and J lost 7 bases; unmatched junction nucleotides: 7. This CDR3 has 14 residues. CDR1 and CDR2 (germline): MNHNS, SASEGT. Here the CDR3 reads CASSEQAGGFGYTF. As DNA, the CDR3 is TGTGCCAGCAGTGAGCAGGCAGGGGGCTTTGGCTACACCTTC.

Here the CDR3 reads CASSQGDSTCEQYF. The CDR3 DNA reads TGCGCCAGCAGCCAAGGGGACAGTACCTGCGAGCAGTACTTC. This rearrangement joins TRBV4-3 to TRBJ2-7; 7 bases agree with TRBD1. The CDR3 extends over 14 amino acids. Per the germline V gene, CDR1 is LGHNA and CDR2 is YSLEER. Losses at the gene ends were 1 base for V and 6 bases for J; bases not matched to a gene: 6.

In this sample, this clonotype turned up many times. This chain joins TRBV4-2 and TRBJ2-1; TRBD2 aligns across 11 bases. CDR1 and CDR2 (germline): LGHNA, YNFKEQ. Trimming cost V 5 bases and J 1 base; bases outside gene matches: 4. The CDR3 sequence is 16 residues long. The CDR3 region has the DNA TGTGCCAGCAGCTCCCTAGCGGGGGGTTCCTACAATGAGCAGTTCTTC. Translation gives CASSSLAGGSYNEQFF.

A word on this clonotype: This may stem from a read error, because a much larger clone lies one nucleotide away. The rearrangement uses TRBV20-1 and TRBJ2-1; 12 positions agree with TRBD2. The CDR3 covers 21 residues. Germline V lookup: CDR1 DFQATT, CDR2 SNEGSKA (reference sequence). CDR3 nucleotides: TGCGGTGCTAGCAGTATCACTAGCGGGAGGAATTGGGGGAGGTCCTACAATGAGCAGTTCTTC. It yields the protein CGASSITSGRNWGRSYNEQFF.

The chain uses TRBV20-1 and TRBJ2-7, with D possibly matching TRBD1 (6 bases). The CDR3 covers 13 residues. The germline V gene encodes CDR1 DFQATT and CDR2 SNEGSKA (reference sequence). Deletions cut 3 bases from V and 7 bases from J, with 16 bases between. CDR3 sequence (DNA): TGCAGTGCTAGTACCCCAGGGGACAATGAGCAGTACTTC. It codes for CSASTPGDNEQYF.

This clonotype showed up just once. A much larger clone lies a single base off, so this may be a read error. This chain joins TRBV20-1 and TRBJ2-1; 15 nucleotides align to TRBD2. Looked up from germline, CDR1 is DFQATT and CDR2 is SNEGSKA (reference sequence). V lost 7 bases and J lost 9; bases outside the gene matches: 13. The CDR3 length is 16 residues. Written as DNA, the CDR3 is TGCAGTGGTCAAAAAGGACTAGCGGGAGGGCGTGGTGAGCAGTTCTTC. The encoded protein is CSGQKGLAGGRGEQFF.

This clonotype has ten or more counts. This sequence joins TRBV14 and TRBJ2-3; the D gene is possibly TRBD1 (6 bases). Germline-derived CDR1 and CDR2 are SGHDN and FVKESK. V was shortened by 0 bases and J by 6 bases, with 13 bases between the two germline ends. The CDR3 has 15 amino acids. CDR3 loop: CASSQDQGLSDTQYF. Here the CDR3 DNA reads TGTGCCAGCAGCCAAGACCAGGGGTTGTCCGATACGCAGTATTTT.

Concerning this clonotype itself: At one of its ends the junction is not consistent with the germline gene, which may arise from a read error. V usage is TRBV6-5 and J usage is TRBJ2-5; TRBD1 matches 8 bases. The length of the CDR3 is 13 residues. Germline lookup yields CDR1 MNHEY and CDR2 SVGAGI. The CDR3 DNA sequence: TGTGCTAGCAGTTACGGGACAGGAGAGACCCAGTACTTC. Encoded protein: CASSYGTGETQYF.